This T cell receptor (beta chain) stems from a study of T cell repertoires in cytomegalovirus infection. At the level of the study: CMV infection plus the matching HLA type was flagged by public TCR beta signatures.

One entry per CDR3 protein, called by TCRdb with MiXCR from the reads. The table includes about 120,000 distinct CDR3 sequences, 9.5% to 13% detected once. With 2 bases removed from V and 1 base from J, the gap between germline ends came to 7 bases. CDR1 and CDR2 (germline): MNHEY, SVGEGT. The length of the CDR3 is 14 residues. In this sample, this clonotype turned up many times. Its antigen is not identified. Overall study results and limits: Predominance within the ex vivo response was attributable to HLA-C-restricted CMV-specific TCR beta clonotypes. People with CMV and the relevant HLA were identified by cumulative public TCR beta family frequency.

The V call is TRBV6-2 or TRBV6-3, the J call TRBJ2-3; D is perhaps TRBD1 or TRBD2 (5 bases each). The sequencing sample was made of PBMCs, sequenced either directly or after in vitro stimulation (not recorded which). The sequence derives from a human donor in good health (CMV status not recorded). Some clones in this sample may be carry-over from other donors' samples. This CDR3 reads CASSYGTRTDTQYF. The CDR3 DNA is TGTGCCAGCAGTTACGGGACGCGCACAGATACGCAGTATTTT.